The following is a T cell receptor beta chain sequence with its context. Germline CDR1 MNHEY, CDR2 SVGEGT. This CDR3 has 15 residues. Trimming took off 6 bases at V and 5 bases at J, with 19 bases between the two ends. This entry is derived from a study of human T cells and chemical hapten exposure. Documented time point: patch test 1, 2 weeks after DPC sensitization. As to treatment: therapeutic diphenylcyclopropenone sensitization with weekly scalp DPC. A single record per CDR3 protein comes from TCRdb applying MiXCR to the RACE reads. The profile shows approximately 340,000 distinct CDR3 sequences, approximately 6.3% of them singletons.

This sequence was found in a woman between 18 and 30 years old with alopecia areata. Some clones in this sample may be carry-over from other donors' samples. The sample in question was whole blood, obtained in connection with sensitization to the hapten diphenylcyclopropenone (DPC). The rearrangement links TRBV6-2 or TRBV6-3 to TRBJ1-1, with unresolved D. CDR3 nucleotides: TGTGCCAGCAGCTCTCTCCCACTAGGGCGGACTGAAGCTTTCTTT. The encoded protein is CASSSLPLGRTEAFF.